The 21 T cell receptor beta chains in this list originate from one sample, sequenced in a study of blood T cell repertoires in COVID-19 (TCRdb year 2020). The library was made by the immunoSEQ multiplex PCR assay. Sourced from immuneACCESS, this table was stored by TCRdb with only in-frame sequences that have V and J called. A share of the clones is absent; for the studies checked, an unresolved V gene accounts for under half, and the remainder has no known explanation. Here the sample has hundreds of thousands of clones; 80% to 90% occur a single time. Clones ranked in the top ten supply 2% to 3% of the sample. The specimen was peripheral blood. The receptors here all came from a woman between 35 and 50 years old with active or convalescent COVID-19.

CDR3: CASSRQGVNEQFF. CDR3 nucleotide sequence: TGTGCCAGCTCACGACAGGGGGTTAATGAGCAGTTCTTC. The V and J genes are TRBV18 and TRBJ2-1; the match to TRBD1 covers 9 bases. Unmatched junction bases numbered 2, after V lost 4 bases and J lost 7 bases. The CDR3 loop spans 13 amino acids. From germline, CDR1 is KGHSH and CDR2 LQKENI.

The CDR3: CASSIMDSSNSPLHF. CDR3 coding DNA: TGTGCCAGCAGTATAATGGACAGTTCCAATTCACCCCTCCACTTT. The rearrangement links TRBV28 to TRBJ1-6, with D maybe TRBD1 (6 bases). Germline assignment: CDR1 MDHEN and CDR2 SYDVKM. CDR3 length: 15 residues. With 5 bases removed from V and 7 bases from J, the gap between germline ends came to 15 bases.

The rearrangement uses TRBV5-1 and TRBJ2-5; 7 bases map to TRBD2. Looked up from germline, CDR1 is SGHRS and CDR2 is YFSETQ. Trimming cost V 4 bases and J 3 bases; bases outside gene matches: 9. The CDR3 contains 15 residues. CDR3 protein: CASSVPVGGEETQYF. The CDR3 nucleotides read TGCGCCAGCAGCGTCCCGGTGGGGGGGGAAGAGACCCAGTACTTC.

The CDR3 sequence: CASSWTPASANTEAFF. CDR3 coding DNA: TGCGCCAGCAGCTGGACACCCGCGTCAGCGAACACTGAAGCTTTCTTT. The rearrangement links TRBV5-1 to TRBJ1-1; D is possibly TRBD1 (5 bases). The germline CDR1 and CDR2 sequences are SGHRS and YFSETQ. With 3 bases removed from V and 1 base from J, the gap between germline ends came to 16 bases. The CDR3 loop spans 16 amino acids.

The chain carries TRBV4-1 and TRBJ1-1; D might be TRBD1 (6 bases). From germline, CDR1 is MGHRA and CDR2 YSYEKL. V lost 1 base and J lost 5, with 14 bases in between. The CDR3 covers 15 residues. The CDR3 DNA reads TGCGCCAGCAGCCAAGTAGGGCAGGGGTGGACTGAAGCTTTCTTT. Translated: CASSQVGQGWTEAFF.

Worth noting for this clone: The same CDR3 is also encoded by other DNA sequences in this sample. This chain joins TRBV19 and TRBJ1-2; 8 nucleotides agree with TRBD1. The CDR3 runs 12 residues. The trim removed 8 bases at V and 6 bases at J, leaving 5 bases unmatched. Germline assignment: CDR1 LNHDA and CDR2 SQIVND (reference sequence). CDR3: CASSDRGNGYTF. In DNA form, the CDR3 reads TGTGCCAGTTCAGACAGGGGTAATGGCTACACCTTC.

The table lists this clone with a count of one. V is TRBV7-8 and J is TRBJ1-6, with D possibly TRBD1 on 6 matching bases. CDR1 is SGHVS, CDR2 FQNEAQ, per germline. Trimming stripped 1 base from V and 4 bases from J, with 8 bases between. CDR3 size: 15 residues. In DNA form, the CDR3 reads TGTGCCAGCAGCTTAGAGGACAGTTATAATTCACCCCTCCACTTT. Its protein product is CASSLEDSYNSPLHF.

The rearrangement uses TRBV9 and TRBJ1-1; D is possibly TRBD1 (6 bases). Germline lookup yields CDR1 SGDLS and CDR2 YYNGEE. Deletions cut 2 bases from V and 4 bases from J, with 12 bases between. The CDR3 covers 14 residues. DNA for the CDR3: TGTGCCAGCAGCGTGCGTATGGACAGCACTGAAGCTTTCTTT. It translates to CASSVRMDSTEAFF. Variable domain in full (rest from reference TRBV9 and TRBJ1-1): DSGVTQTPKHLITATGQRVTLRCSPRSGDLSVYWYQQSLDQGLQFLIQYYNGEERAKGNILERFSAQQFPDLHSELNLSSLELGDSALYFCASSVRMDSTEAFFGQGTRLTVV.

The chain has TRBV27 and TRBJ2-7; possibly TRBD1 for D (6 bases). The CDR3 length is 14 residues. V gave up 0 bases and J gave up 9 bases, with 15 bases separating them. The germline V gene has CDR1 MNHEY and CDR2 SMNVEV (reference sequence). The chain's CDR3 is CASSLSHREPSQYF. CDR3 DNA: TGTGCCAGCAGTTTATCCCACAGGGAGCCCTCGCAGTACTTC.

The chain carries TRBV4-2 and TRBJ2-4, with 15 positions matching TRBD2. V shed 3 bases, J shed 1 base, and the junction held 13 bases outside the gene matches. This CDR3 has 21 residues. Germline CDR1 is LGHNA and CDR2 is YNFKEQ. This chain's CDR3 is CASSQDLPGLAGGGAKNIQYF. The CDR3, as DNA: TGTGCCAGCAGCCAGGATCTCCCGGGACTAGCGGGAGGTGGTGCCAAAAACATTCAGTACTTC.

The V call is TRBV5-1, the J call TRBJ2-1; TRBD2 aligns across 8 bases. CDR3 length: 14 residues. Germline CDR1 SGHRS, CDR2 YFSETQ. Trimming at V came to 4 bases and at J to 1 base, leaving 1 base not matched to a gene. The CDR3 region is CASSTSGSYNEQFF. The CDR3, as DNA: TGCGCCAGCAGCACTAGCGGTTCCTACAATGAGCAGTTCTTC.

This chain links TRBV9 with TRBJ2-3; TRBD2 matches at 8 bases. CDR1 and CDR2 (germline): SGDLS, YYNGEE. Unmatched junction bases numbered 10, after V lost 6 bases and J lost 4 bases. This CDR3 is 15 amino acids long. CDR3 bases: TGTGCCAGCACCTCCCACGGGGGGGCGGCAGATACGCAGTATTTT. It yields the protein CASTSHGGAADTQYF.

This chain connects TRBV5-6 to TRBJ1-6; 8 bases line up with TRBD1. From germline, CDR1 is SGHDT and CDR2 YYEEEE. The V gene end was trimmed by 7 bases and the J gene end by 7 bases; junction bases not matched to a gene: 7. This CDR3 comprises 14 residues. This chain's CDR3 is CASERTGLNSPLHF. CDR3 DNA: TGTGCCAGCGAGAGGACAGGGCTAAATTCACCCCTCCACTTT.

V usage is TRBV6-5 and J usage is TRBJ1-2, with 9 bases that match TRBD1. The CDR3 extends over 15 amino acids. Germline V lookup: CDR1 MNHEY, CDR2 SVGAGI. With 5 bases clipped from V and 5 bases from J, the junction kept 9 bases outside the gene matches. Written as DNA, the CDR3 is TGTGCCAGCAGTCAACAGGGGGCTGAGGCGTATGGCTACACCTTC. This gives the protein CASSQQGAEAYGYTF.

The chain joins TRBV14 to TRBJ2-1; 9 positions match TRBD2. Germline V lookup: CDR1 SGHDN, CDR2 FVKESK. CDR3 length: 15 residues. The junction had 11 bases not matched to a gene; V was cut back by 7 bases and J by 7 bases. CDR3 amino acids: CASNGGRAIKNEQFF. CDR3 DNA: TGTGCCAGCAACGGCGGGAGGGCCATTAAGAATGAGCAGTTCTTC.

This rearrangement joins TRBV19 to TRBJ2-6; 8 nucleotides line up with TRBD1. J lost 5 bases, V lost 4 bases, and 4 bases had no gene match. The CDR3 extends over 15 amino acids. Per germline, CDR1 LNHDA and CDR2 SQIVND (reference sequence). CDR3 sequence: CASSSGQGRANVLTF. The CDR3 DNA reads TGTGCCAGTAGTAGTGGACAGGGACGGGCCAACGTCCTGACTTTC.

The chain has TRBV6-4 and TRBJ2-1, with D perhaps TRBD1 (6 bases). Germline assignment: CDR1 MRHNA and CDR2 SNTAGT. Trimming removed 7 bases at V and 7 bases at J, with 17 bases between. The CDR3 is 14 residues long. CDR3 region: CASTRPTGRNEQFF. Written as DNA, the CDR3 is TGTGCCAGCACTAGGCCAACAGGGCGGAATGAGCAGTTCTTC.

As to this clone: The junction shows a germline mismatch at one end, possibly a read error. The chain carries TRBV12-5 and TRBJ1-2, with unresolved D. Germline V gene sequence: CDR1 LGHNT, CDR2 FRNRAP. The CDR3 sequence is 13 residues long. The CDR3 DNA follows: TGCGCTAGTGGTTTGGTTGACGGGGTTGGCTACACCTTC. It codes for CASGLVDGVGYTF.

The chain couples TRBV7-6 to TRBJ1-4; a weak D match, TRBD1 (5 bases). From germline, CDR1 is SGHVS and CDR2 FNYEAQ. The CDR3 length is 15 residues. V lost 1 base to trimming and J lost 5 bases, with 11 bases between them. The CDR3: CASSLEQGYNEKLFF. CDR3 sequence (DNA): TGTGCCAGCAGCTTAGAGCAGGGATACAATGAAAAACTGTTTTTT.

The gene calls are TRBV5-1 and TRBJ2-3; TRBD2 matches at 14 bases. The junction had 4 bases not matched to a gene; V was cut back by 4 bases and J by 6 bases. Germline CDR1 reads SGHRS; CDR2 reads YFSETQ. The CDR3 is 15 amino acids. As DNA, the CDR3 is TGCGCCAGCAGCGGGACTAGCGGGGGCCGGGATACGCAGTATTTT. Protein: CASSGTSGGRDTQYF.

CDR3 DNA: TGTGCCACCAGCAAAGGGACAGGGTCTGGCTATGGCTACACCTTC. This codes for CATSKGTGSGYGYTF. This chain links TRBV15 with TRBJ1-2; 9 bases are a match to TRBD1. The germline gives CDR1 LNHNV, CDR2 YYDKDF (reference sequence). V trimming: 4 bases; J trimming: 4 bases; junction bases outside the gene matches: 7. The CDR3 is made up of 15 amino acids. Combining the CDR3 with reference TRBV15 and TRBJ1-2 gives the whole variable domain DAMVIQNPRYQVTQFGKPVTLSCSQTLNHNVMYWYQQKSSQAPKLLFHYYDKDFNNEADTPDNFQSRRPNTSFCFLDIRSPGLGDTAMYLCATSKGTGSGYGYTFGSGTRLTVV.